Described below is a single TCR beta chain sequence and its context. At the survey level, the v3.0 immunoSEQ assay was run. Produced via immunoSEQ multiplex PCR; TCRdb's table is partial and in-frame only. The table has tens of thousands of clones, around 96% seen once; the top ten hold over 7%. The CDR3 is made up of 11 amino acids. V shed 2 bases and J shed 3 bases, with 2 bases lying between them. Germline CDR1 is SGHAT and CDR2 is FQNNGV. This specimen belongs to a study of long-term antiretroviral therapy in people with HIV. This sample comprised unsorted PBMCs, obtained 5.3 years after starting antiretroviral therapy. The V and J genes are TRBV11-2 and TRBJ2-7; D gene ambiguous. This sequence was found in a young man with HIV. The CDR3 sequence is CASSLIYEQYF. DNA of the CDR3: TGTGCCAGCAGCTTAATCTACGAGCAGTACTTC.